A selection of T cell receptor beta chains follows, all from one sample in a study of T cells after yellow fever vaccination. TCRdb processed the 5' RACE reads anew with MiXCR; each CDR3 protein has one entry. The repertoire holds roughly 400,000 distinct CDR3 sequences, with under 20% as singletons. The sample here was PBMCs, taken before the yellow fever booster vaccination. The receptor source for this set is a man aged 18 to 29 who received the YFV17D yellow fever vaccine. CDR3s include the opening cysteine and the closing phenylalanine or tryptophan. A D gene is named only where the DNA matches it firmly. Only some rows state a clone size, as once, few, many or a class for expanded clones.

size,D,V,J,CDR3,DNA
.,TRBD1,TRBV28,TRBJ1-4,CALRGRFDEKLFF,TGTGCCCTCAGGGGGAGGTTTGATGAAAAACTGTTTTTT
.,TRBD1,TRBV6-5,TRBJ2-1,CASSYGRGLNEQFF,TGTGCCAGCAGTTACGGCAGGGGGCTTAATGAGCAGTTCTTC
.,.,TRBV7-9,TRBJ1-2,CASSPDHQGGYTF,TGTGCCAGCAGCCCCGACCACCAGGGCGGCTACACCTTC
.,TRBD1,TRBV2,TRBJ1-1,CASRGQGARSTEAFF,TGTGCCAGCAGGGGACAGGGGGCGCGTAGCACTGAAGCTTTCTTT
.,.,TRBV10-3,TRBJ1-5,CAISEQPKQPQHF,TGTGCCATCAGTGAGCAGCCAAAGCAGCCCCAGCATTTT
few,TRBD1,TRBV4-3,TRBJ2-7,CASRPSDRGYYEQYF,TGCGCCAGCAGACCCTCGGACAGGGGATATTACGAGCAGTACTTC
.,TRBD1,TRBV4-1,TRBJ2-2,CASSHRQGDTGELFF,TGCGCCAGCAGCCACCGGCAGGGGGATACCGGGGAGCTGTTTTTT
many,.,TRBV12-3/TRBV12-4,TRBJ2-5,CASSLRGGEETQYF,TGTGCCAGCAGTTTAAGGGGAGGTGAAGAGACCCAGTACTTC
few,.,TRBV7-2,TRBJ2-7,CASSDRVSSYEQYF,TGTGCCAGCAGCGACCGCGTAAGCTCCTACGAGCAGTACTTC
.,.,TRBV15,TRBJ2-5,CATSREGPETQYF,TGTGCCACCAGCAGAGAAGGACCGGAGACCCAGTACTTC
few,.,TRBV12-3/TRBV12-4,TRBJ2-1,CASSVAGLEQFF,TGTGCCAGCAGTGTGGCCGGACTTGAGCAGTTCTTC
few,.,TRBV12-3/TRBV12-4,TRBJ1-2,CASSLLDGGGAYGYTF,TGTGCCAGCAGTTTATTGGACGGCGGGGGAGCCTATGGCTACACCTTC
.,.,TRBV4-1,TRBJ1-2,CASSQEPAGADGYTF,TGCGCCAGCAGCCAAGAGCCCGCAGGGGCGGACGGCTACACCTTC
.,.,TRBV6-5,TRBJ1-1,CASSTPGGGWSEAFF,TGTGCCAGCAGTACCCCCGGGGGGGGTTGGTCTGAAGCTTTCTTT
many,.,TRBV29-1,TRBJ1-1,CSVLGGRGTEAFF,TGCAGCGTTCTTGGGGGCAGAGGAACTGAAGCTTTCTTT
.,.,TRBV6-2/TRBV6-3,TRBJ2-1,CASSPQGRNEQFF,TGTGCCAGCAGTCCCCAGGGGCGCAATGAGCAGTTCTTC
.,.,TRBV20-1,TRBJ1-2,CSAPPIPTDYYGYTF,TGCAGTGCTCCACCCATTCCGACAGATTACTATGGCTACACCTTC
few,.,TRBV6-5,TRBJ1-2,CASSYNRADPNYGYTF,TGTGCCAGCAGTTACAATAGGGCAGACCCTAACTATGGCTACACCTTC
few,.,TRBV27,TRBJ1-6,CASSWTATSNSPLHF,TGTGCCAGCAGTTGGACAGCCACCAGTAATTCACCCCTCCACTTT
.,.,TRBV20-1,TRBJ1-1,CSARDPQSNTEAFF,TGCAGTGCTAGAGATCCCCAGTCGAACACTGAAGCTTTCTTT
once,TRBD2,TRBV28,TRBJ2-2,CASIRGDTGELFF,TGTGCCAGTATTCGGGGGGACACCGGGGAGCTGTTTTTT
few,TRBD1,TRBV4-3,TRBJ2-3,CASSVERTGRSTDTQYF,TGCGCCAGCAGCGTTGAACGGACAGGAAGGTCAACAGATACGCAGTATTTT
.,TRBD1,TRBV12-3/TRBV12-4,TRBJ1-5,CASSLRQGGFVSNQPQHF,TGTGCCAGCAGTTTACGGCAGGGGGGATTCGTTAGCAATCAGCCCCAGCATTTT
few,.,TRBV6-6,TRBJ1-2,CASSWDRQPNYGYTF,TGTGCCAGCAGTTGGGATCGACAGCCTAACTATGGCTACACCTTC
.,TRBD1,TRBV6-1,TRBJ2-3,CASSADRGHSTDTQYF,TGTGCCAGCAGTGCGGACAGGGGGCATAGCACAGATACGCAGTATTTT
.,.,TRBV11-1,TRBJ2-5,CASSPRDGQETQYF,TGTGCCAGCAGCCCCCGGGACGGCCAAGAGACCCAGTACTTC
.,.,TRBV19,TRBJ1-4,CASSIAGTVEKLFF,TGTGCCAGTAGTATTGCGGGAACGGTCGAAAAACTGTTTTTT
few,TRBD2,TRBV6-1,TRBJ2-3,CASIPGTSLADTQYF,TGTGCCAGCATCCCGGGGACTAGTTTAGCAGATACGCAGTATTTT
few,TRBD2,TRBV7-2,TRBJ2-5,CASSSSGGIGETQYF,TGTGCCAGCAGCTCCAGCGGGGGAATAGGGGAGACCCAGTACTTC
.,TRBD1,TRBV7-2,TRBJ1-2,CASSSAGGIGGYTF,TGTGCCAGCAGCTCAGCAGGGGGCATCGGTGGCTACACCTTC
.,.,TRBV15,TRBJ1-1,CATSRANLGAFF,TGTGCCACCAGCAGGGCTAATCTAGGAGCTTTCTTT
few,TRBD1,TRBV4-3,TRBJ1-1,CASSKKTGADTEAFF,TGCGCCAGCAGCAAAAAGACAGGGGCGGATACTGAAGCTTTCTTT
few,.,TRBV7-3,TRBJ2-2,CASSFNGGVDTGELFF,TGTGCCAGCAGCTTTAACGGGGGCGTGGACACCGGGGAGCTGTTTTTT
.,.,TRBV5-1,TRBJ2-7,CASSLVPTGTTYEQYF,TGCGCCAGCAGCTTGGTCCCAACAGGGACAACCTACGAGCAGTACTTC
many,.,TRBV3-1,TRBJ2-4,CASSQDGNLQYF,TGTGCCAGCAGCCAAGATGGGAACCTTCAGTACTTC
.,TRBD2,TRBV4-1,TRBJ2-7,CASSQLRGGSYEQYF,TGCGCCAGCAGCCAACTGCGGGGGGGGTCCTACGAGCAGTACTTC
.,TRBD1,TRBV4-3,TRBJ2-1,CASSQDGDRAQQFF,TGCGCCAGCAGCCAAGATGGGGACAGGGCCCAGCAGTTCTTC
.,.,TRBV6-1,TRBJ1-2,CASSDRGRGGYTF,TGTGCCAGCAGTGATCGGGGGCGCGGGGGCTACACCTTC
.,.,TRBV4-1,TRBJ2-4,CASSQERWGLQYF,TGCGCCAGCAGCCAAGAAAGGTGGGGTCTTCAGTACTTC
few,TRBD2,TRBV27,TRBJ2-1,CASKTSGGLVEQFF,TGTGCCAGCAAGACTAGCGGGGGGCTGGTTGAGCAGTTCTTC
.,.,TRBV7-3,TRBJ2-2,CASRDTWNTGELFF,TGTGCCAGCAGAGACACCTGGAACACCGGGGAGCTGTTTTTT